This T cell receptor beta chain was documented in a study of cytomegalovirus exposure and HLA in healthy donors. Whole-study results and caveats: Most TCR sequences showed up rarely, but some public TCRs showed up in many donors.

The CDR3 spans 14 residues. Trimming took 2 bases from V and 5 from J; bases not matched to a gene: 6. Germline values: CDR1 SGHRS, CDR2 YFSETQ. The PCR had 60 Vbeta and 13 Jbeta primers. Repertoires were generated with immunoSEQ multiplex PCR, while TCRdb's copy carries only in-frame clones and drops some. The sample includes 110,000 to 150,000 clones, 75% to 80% of them seen just once. With regard to this clone: Its antigen is as yet unknown.

This chain joins TRBV5-1 and TRBJ2-5, with 7 bases identical to TRBD1. The specimen was PBMCs. The TCR comes from a woman in her late teens or twenties in good health and CMV-seropositive. This CDR3 is CASSFGQVVETQYF. The CDR3, as DNA: TGCGCCAGCAGCTTCGGACAGGTAGTTGAGACCCAGTACTTC.